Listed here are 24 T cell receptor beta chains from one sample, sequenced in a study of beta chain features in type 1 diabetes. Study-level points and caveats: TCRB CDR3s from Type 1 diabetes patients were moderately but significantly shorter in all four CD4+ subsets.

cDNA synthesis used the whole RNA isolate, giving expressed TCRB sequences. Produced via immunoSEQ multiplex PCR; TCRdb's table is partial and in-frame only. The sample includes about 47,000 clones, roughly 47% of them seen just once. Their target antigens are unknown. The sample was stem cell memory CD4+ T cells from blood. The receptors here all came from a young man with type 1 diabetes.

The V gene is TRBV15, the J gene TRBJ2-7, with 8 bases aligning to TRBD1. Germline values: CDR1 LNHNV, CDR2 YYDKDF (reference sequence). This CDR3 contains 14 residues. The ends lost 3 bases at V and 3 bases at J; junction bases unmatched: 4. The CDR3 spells CATSRGQAVYEQYF. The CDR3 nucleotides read TGTGCCACCAGCAGGGGACAGGCGGTCTACGAGCAGTACTTC.

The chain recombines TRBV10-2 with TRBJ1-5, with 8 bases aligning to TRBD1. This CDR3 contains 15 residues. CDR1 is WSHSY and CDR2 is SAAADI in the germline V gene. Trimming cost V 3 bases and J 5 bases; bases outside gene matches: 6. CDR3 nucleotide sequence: TGCGCCAGCAGTGAAAGTTCAGGGGGCGATCAGCCCCAGCATTTT. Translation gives CASSESSGGDQPQHF.

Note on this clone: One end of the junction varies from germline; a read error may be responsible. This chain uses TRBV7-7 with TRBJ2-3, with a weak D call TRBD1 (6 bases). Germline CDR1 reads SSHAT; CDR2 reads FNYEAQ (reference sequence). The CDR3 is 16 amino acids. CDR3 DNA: TGTGCTAGCAGCTTTTGTCGGACAGAACTCACAGATACGCAGTATTTT. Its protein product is CASSFCRTELTDTQYF.

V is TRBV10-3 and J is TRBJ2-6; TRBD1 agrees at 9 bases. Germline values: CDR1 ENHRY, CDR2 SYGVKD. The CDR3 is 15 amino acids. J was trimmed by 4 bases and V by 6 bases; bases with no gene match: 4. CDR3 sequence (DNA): TGTGCCATCAGCGGACAGGGGATAGGGGCCAACGTCCTGACTTTC. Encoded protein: CAISGQGIGANVLTF.

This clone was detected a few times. The CDR3 loop is CASSRGTGVSYNEQFF. CDR3 bases: TGTGCCAGCAGCCGAGGGACAGGCGTTTCCTACAATGAGCAGTTCTTC. This chain connects TRBV14 to TRBJ2-1; TRBD1 matches at 8 bases. Germline values: CDR1 SGHDN, CDR2 FVKESK. After removal of 4 bases from V and 1 base from J, the junction contained 6 bases not matched to a gene. The CDR3 runs to 16 residues.

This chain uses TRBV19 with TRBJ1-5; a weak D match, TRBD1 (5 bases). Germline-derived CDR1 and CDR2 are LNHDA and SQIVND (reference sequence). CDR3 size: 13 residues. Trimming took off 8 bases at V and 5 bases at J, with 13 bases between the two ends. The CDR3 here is CASRQGLYQPQHF. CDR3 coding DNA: TGTGCCAGTCGGCAGGGCCTCTATCAGCCCCAGCATTTT.

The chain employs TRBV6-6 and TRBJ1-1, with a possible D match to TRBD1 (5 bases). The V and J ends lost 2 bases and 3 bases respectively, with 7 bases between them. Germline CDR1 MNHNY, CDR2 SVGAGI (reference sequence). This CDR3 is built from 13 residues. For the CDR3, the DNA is TGTGCCAGCAGTTACCCACAGGACACTGAAGCTTTCTTT. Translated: CASSYPQDTEAFF.

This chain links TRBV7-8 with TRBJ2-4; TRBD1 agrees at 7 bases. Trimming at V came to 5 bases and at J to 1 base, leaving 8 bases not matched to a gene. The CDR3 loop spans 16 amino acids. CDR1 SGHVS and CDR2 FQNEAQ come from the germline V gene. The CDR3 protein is CASSPRQGGAKNIQYF. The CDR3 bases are TGTGCCAGCAGCCCGAGACAGGGTGGGGCCAAAAACATTCAGTACTTC.

CDR3 sequence: CASSTTAWSSYNEQFF. CDR3 nucleotides: TGTGCCAGCAGCACGACGGCTTGGAGCTCCTACAATGAGCAGTTCTTC. This chain joins TRBV7-6 and TRBJ2-1, with D uncertain. The V end lost 5 bases, the J end lost 0 bases, and 14 bases lay between the germline ends. Germline V CDR1 and CDR2: SGHVS, FNYEAQ. The CDR3 runs 16 residues.

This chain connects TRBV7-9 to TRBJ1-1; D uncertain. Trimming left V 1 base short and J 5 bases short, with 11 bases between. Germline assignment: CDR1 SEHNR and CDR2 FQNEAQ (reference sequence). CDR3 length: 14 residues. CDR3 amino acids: CASSLVGHRTEAFF. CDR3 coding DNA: TGTGCCAGCAGCTTAGTAGGTCACAGAACTGAAGCTTTCTTT.

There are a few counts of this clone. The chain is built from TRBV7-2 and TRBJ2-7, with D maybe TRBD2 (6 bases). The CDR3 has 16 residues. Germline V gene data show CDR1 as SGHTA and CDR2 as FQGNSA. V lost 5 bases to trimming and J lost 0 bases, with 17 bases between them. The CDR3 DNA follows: TGTGCCAGCAGCCCTTGGGCAGGACTATACTCCTACGAGCAGTACTTC. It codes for CASSPWAGLYSYEQYF. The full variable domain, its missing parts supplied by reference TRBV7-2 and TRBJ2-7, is GAGVSQSPSNKVTEKGKDVELRCDPISGHTALYWYRQSLGQGLEFLIYFQGNSAPDKSGLPSDRFSAERTGGSVSTLTIQRTQQEDSAVYLCASSPWAGLYSYEQYFGPGTRLTVT.

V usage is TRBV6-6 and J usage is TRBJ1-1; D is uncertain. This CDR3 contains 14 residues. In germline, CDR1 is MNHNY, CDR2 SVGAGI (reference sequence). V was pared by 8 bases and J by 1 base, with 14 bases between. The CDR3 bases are TGTGCCAGCTGTTTCCGACGGGAGAACACTGAAGCTTTCTTT. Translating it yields CASCFRRENTEAFF.

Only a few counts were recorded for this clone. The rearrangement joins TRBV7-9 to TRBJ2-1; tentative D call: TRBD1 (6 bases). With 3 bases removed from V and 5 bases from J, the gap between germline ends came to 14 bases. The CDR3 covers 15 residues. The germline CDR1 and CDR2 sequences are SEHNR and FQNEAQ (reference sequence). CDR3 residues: CASSLIQGIHNEQFF. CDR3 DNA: TGTGCCAGCAGCTTGATACAGGGAATCCACAATGAGCAGTTCTTC.

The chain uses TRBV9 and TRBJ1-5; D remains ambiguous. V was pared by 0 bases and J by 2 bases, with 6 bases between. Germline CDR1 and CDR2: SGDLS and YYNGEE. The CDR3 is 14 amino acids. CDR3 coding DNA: TGTGCCAGCAGCGTAGAATCAGGCAATCAGCCCCAGCATTTT. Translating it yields CASSVESGNQPQHF.

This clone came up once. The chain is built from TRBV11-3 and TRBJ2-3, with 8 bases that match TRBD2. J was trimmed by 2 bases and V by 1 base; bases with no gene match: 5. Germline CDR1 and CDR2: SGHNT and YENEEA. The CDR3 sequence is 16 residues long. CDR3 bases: TGTGCCAGCAGCTTAGGACCGGGGGGGGCCACAGATACGCAGTATTTT. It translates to CASSLGPGGATDTQYF. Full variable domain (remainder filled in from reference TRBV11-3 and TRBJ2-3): EAGVVQSPRYKIIEKKQPVAFWCNPISGHNTLYWYLQNLGQGPELLIRYENEEAVDDSQLPKDRFSAERLKGVDSTLKIQPAELGDSAVYLCASSLGPGGATDTQYFGPGTRLTVL.

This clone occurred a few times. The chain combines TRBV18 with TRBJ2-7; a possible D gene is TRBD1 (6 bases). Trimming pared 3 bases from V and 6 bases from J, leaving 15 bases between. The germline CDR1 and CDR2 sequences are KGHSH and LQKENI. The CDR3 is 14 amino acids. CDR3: CASSPQGRGGEQYF. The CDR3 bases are TGTGCCAGCTCACCCCAGGGAAGAGGGGGCGAGCAGTACTTC.

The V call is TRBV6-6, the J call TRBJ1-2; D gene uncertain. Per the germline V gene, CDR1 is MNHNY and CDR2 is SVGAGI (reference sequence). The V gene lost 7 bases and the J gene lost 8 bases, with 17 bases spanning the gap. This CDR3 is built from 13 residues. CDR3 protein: CASTVQVVQGYTF. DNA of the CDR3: TGTGCCAGCACCGTCCAAGTTGTGCAGGGCTACACCTTC.

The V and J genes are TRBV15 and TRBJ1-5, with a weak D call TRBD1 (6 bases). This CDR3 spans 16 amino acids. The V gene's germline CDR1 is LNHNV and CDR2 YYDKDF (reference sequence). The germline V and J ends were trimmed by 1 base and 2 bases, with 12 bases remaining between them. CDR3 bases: TGTGCCACCAGCAGAGTCAGGGGAGATGGCAATCAGCCCCAGCATTTT. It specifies CATSRVRGDGNQPQHF.

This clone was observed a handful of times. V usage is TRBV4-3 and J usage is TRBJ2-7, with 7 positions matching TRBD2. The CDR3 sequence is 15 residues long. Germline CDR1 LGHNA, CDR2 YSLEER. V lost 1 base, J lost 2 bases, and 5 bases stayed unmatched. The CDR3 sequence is CASSQGLAEAYEQYF. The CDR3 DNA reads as TGCGCCAGCAGCCAAGGGCTAGCGGAGGCCTACGAGCAGTACTTC.

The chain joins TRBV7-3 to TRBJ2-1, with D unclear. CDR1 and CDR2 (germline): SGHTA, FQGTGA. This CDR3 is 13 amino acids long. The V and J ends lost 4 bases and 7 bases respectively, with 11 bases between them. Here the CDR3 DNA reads TGTGCCAGCAGCTCCCAACCCGGGAATGAGCAGTTCTTC. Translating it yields CASSSQPGNEQFF. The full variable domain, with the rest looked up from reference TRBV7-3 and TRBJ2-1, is GAGVSQTPSNKVTEKGKYVELRCDPISGHTALYWYRQSLGQGPEFLIYFQGTGAADDSGLPNDRFFAVRPEGSVSTLKIQRTERGDSAVYLCASSSQPGNEQFFGPGTRLTVL.

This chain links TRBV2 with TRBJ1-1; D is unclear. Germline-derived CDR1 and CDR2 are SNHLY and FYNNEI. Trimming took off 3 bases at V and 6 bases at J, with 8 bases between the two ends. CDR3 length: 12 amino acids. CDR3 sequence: CASSDSYSEAFF. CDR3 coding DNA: TGTGCCAGCAGTGACTCGTATTCTGAAGCTTTCTTT.

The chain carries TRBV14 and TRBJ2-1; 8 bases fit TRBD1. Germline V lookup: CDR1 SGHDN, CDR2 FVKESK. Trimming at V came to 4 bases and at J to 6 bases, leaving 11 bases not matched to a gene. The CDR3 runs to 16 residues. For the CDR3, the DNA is TGTGCCAGCAGCCGTAGGACAGGGTTGGTCCCCAATGAGCAGTTCTTC. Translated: CASSRRTGLVPNEQFF.

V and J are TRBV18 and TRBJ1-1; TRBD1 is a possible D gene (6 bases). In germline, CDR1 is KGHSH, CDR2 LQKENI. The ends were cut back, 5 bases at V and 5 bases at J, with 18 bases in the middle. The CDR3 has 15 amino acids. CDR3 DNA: TGTGCCAGCTCAGCGCAACAGGGATCGGAGACTGAAGCTTTCTTT. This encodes CASSAQQGSETEAFF.

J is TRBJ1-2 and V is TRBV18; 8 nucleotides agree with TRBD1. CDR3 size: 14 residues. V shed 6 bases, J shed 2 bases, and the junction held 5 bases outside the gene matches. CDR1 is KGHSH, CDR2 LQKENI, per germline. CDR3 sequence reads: CASSPRTGNYGYTF. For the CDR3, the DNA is TGTGCCAGCTCGCCTCGGACAGGGAACTATGGCTACACCTTC.